This TCR beta chain was identified in a study of response to subunit inactivated influenza vaccine. Each CDR3 protein is one row after TCRdb ran MiXCR on the RT-PCR reads. The data contain around 790,000 distinct CDR3 sequences, around 20% of them singletons. In germline, CDR1 is SEHNR, CDR2 FQNEAQ (reference sequence). The CDR3 runs 16 residues. Trimming shortened V by 5 bases and J by 0 bases, and 11 bases separated the two germline ends. This clonotype was counted a few times. This receptor was obtained from a man over 45 who received an inactivated influenza vaccine. The genes are TRBV7-9 and TRBJ2-6, with D hard to call. The sample consisted of PBMCs from blood, taken roughly 5 days after vaccination. The CDR3 loop reads CASSPAQLSGANVLTF. The CDR3 nucleotides are TGTGCCAGCAGCCCCGCGCAGCTCTCTGGGGCCAACGTCCTGACTTTC.